Below, 22 T cell receptor beta chains from the same sample are listed, as sequenced in a study of blood T cell repertoires in COVID-19. Sequenced by immunoSEQ multiplex PCR; TCRdb stores in-frame clones only, minus some. The profile shows 300,000 or so clones, 65% to 90% of them singletons. Sequenced: PBMCs or T cells enriched from blood (not recorded which). The origin of the receptors is a woman aged 40 to 50 with acute COVID-19.

The chain recombines TRBV2 with TRBJ2-3, with 7 nucleotides matching TRBD2. Per germline, CDR1 SNHLY and CDR2 FYNNEI. V lost 7 bases and J lost 4; bases outside the gene matches: 5. The CDR3 runs to 13 residues. Here the CDR3 DNA reads TGTGCCAGCAACCCGACTAGCCCAGATACGCAGTATTTT. Translated, it gives CASNPTSPDTQYF.

The chain combines TRBV5-4 with TRBJ2-5; TRBD1 agrees at 11 bases. Germline-derived CDR1 and CDR2 are SGHNT and YYREEE (reference sequence). This CDR3 region has 15 residues. V lost 7 bases, J lost 4 bases, and 9 bases stayed unmatched. The CDR3 region is CASSSTGTGGETQYF. The CDR3 region has the DNA TGTGCCAGCTCCTCAACCGGGACAGGGGGAGAGACCCAGTACTTC.

About this clone itself: The sample contains more than one DNA sequence encoding this CDR3. The chain recombines TRBV5-1 with TRBJ2-1, with 8 nucleotides matching TRBD1. The CDR3 runs 14 residues. The germline V gene encodes CDR1 SGHRS and CDR2 YFSETQ. Trimming at V came to 4 bases and at J to 7 bases, leaving 7 bases not matched to a gene. This CDR3 reads CASSPGQGGNEQFF. In nucleotides, the CDR3 is TGCGCCAGCAGCCCCGGACAGGGTGGGAATGAGCAGTTCTTC.

V is TRBV3-1 (or the pseudogene TRBV3-2) and J is TRBJ1-1, with D possibly TRBD1 on 5 matching bases. The CDR3 has 14 residues. The germline CDR1 and CDR2 sequences are LGHDT and YNNKEL (reference sequence). The germline V and J ends were trimmed by 0 bases and 8 bases, with 13 bases remaining between them. The CDR3 here is CASSQDVWGVEAFF. In DNA form, the CDR3 reads TGTGCCAGCAGCCAAGATGTTTGGGGGGTAGAAGCTTTCTTT.

This chain links TRBV25-1 with TRBJ1-1; D is undetermined. The CDR3 is 14 residues long. V lost 4 bases and J lost 1, with 10 bases in between. Per germline, CDR1 MGHDK and CDR2 SYGVNS. The chain's CDR3 is CASSGTKTNTEAFF. For the CDR3, the DNA is TGTGCCAGCAGTGGAACTAAAACGAACACTGAAGCTTTCTTT.

The chain recombines TRBV10-2 with TRBJ2-2; 9 positions agree with TRBD1. The CDR3 loop spans 15 amino acids. V was clipped by 6 bases and J by 2 bases; unmatched bases: 4. Germline values: CDR1 WSHSY, CDR2 SAAADI. CDR3 coding DNA: TGCGCCAGCAGGGCGACAGGGGGTAACACCGGGGAGCTGTTTTTT. Its translation is CASRATGGNTGELFF.

This clone has only a few counts. The V gene is TRBV7-2, the J gene TRBJ2-3; the D gene is possibly TRBD1 (5 bases). The length of the CDR3 is 14 residues. The germline gives CDR1 SGHTA, CDR2 FQGNSA. V lost 3 bases, J lost 2 bases, and 9 bases lay in between. DNA of the CDR3: TGTGCCAGCAGCTTTCCACAGGCCACAGATACGCAGTATTTT. This encodes CASSFPQATDTQYF.

The chain recombines TRBV18 with TRBJ2-2; a weak D match, TRBD1 (5 bases). From germline, CDR1 is KGHSH and CDR2 LQKENI. The CDR3 is made up of 16 amino acids. The ends were cut back, 0 bases at V and 0 bases at J, with 8 bases in the middle. The CDR3 is CASSPPDRTNTGELFF. The DNA for the CDR3 is TGTGCCAGCTCACCACCCGACAGAACGAACACCGGGGAGCTGTTTTTT.

The rearrangement links TRBV5-5 to TRBJ2-4; a possible D gene is TRBD1 (5 bases). Germline CDR1 SGHKS, CDR2 YYEKEE (reference sequence). The CDR3 sequence is 14 residues long. Trimming stripped 4 bases from V and 0 bases from J, with 8 bases between. The CDR3 spells CASSPQVAKNIQYF. The CDR3 region has the DNA TGTGCCAGCAGCCCACAGGTAGCCAAAAACATTCAGTACTTC.

This chain connects TRBV7-9 to TRBJ1-4, with 7 bases matching TRBD1. Germline CDR1 is SEHNR and CDR2 is FQNEAQ (reference sequence). Losses at the gene ends were 3 bases for V and 4 bases for J; bases not matched to a gene: 5. The CDR3 spans 15 residues. This CDR3 reads CASSLGRGINEKLFF. DNA of the CDR3: TGTGCCAGCAGCTTGGGCAGGGGGATTAATGAAAAACTGTTTTTT.

V gene TRBV5-1 combines with J gene TRBJ2-7, with D perhaps TRBD2 (5 bases). V lost 4 bases and J 7 bases, leaving 15 bases between the germline ends. The CDR3 runs 13 residues. Germline CDR1 SGHRS, CDR2 YFSETQ. CDR3 DNA sequence: TGCGCCAGCAGCGCCGCCGTCGAGGGTGAGCAGTACTTC. Its translation is CASSAAVEGEQYF.

The rearrangement joins TRBV3-1 (or the pseudogene TRBV3-2) to TRBJ2-1, with 10 positions matching TRBD2. The CDR3 runs 15 residues. V was clipped by 3 bases and J by 14 bases; unmatched bases: 13. CDR1 and CDR2 from the germline V gene are LGHDT and YNNKEL (reference sequence). CDR3 bases: TGTGCCAGCAGCCAGCCCGGACTAGCGGCCAGAGGGGAGTTCTTC. It yields the protein CASSQPGLAARGEFF.

This chain uses TRBV5-1 with TRBJ2-1; 8 nucleotides match TRBD2. The germline V gene has CDR1 SGHRS and CDR2 YFSETQ. Losses at the gene ends were 0 bases for V and 4 bases for J; bases not matched to a gene: 6. The CDR3 covers 16 residues. CDR3: CASSLAGTRAYNEQFF. As DNA, the CDR3 is TGCGCCAGCAGCTTGGCCGGGACTAGGGCATACAATGAGCAGTTCTTC.

This clone was counted only a few times. This chain joins TRBV7-9 and TRBJ1-2, with 8 bases that match TRBD1. The V segment lost 1 base and the J segment 4 bases; nucleotides outside the gene matches: 2. Germline CDR1 and CDR2: SEHNR and FQNEAQ (reference sequence). CDR3 length: 14 residues. The CDR3: CASSLGTGIYGYTF. CDR3 DNA: TGTGCCAGCAGCTTAGGGACAGGGATCTATGGCTACACCTTC.

The gene calls are TRBV7-2 and TRBJ1-6; TRBD1 is a possible D gene (6 bases). V lost 9 bases to trimming and J lost 0 bases, with 12 bases between them. From germline, CDR1 is SGHTA and CDR2 FQGNSA. The CDR3 is made up of 15 amino acids. CDR3 residues: CASRKQGSYNSPLHF. CDR3 DNA sequence: TGTGCCAGTAGGAAACAGGGCTCCTATAATTCACCCCTCCACTTT.

The rearrangement joins TRBV4-1 to TRBJ2-3; maybe TRBD2 (6 bases). The CDR3 is 17 residues long. V lost 6 bases, J lost 4 bases, and 23 bases lay in between. The germline V gene has CDR1 MGHRA and CDR2 YSYEKL. DNA for the CDR3: TGCGCCAGCAGACCAACGACGTCCCTGACTAGTGCAGATACGCAGTATTTT. Translated: CASRPTTSLTSADTQYF.

The V and J genes are TRBV5-6 and TRBJ2-3, with D possibly matching TRBD1 (5 bases). The CDR3 totals 15 residues. Germline lookup yields CDR1 SGHDT and CDR2 YYEEEE. Trimming took off 6 bases at V and 1 base at J, with 15 bases between the two ends. In nucleotides, the CDR3 is TGTGCCAGCAACGTTGAGCAGGGTGGCACAGATACGCAGTATTTT. It encodes CASNVEQGGTDTQYF. Using reference TRBV5-6 and TRBJ2-3 for the parts outside the CDR3, the full variable domain is DAGVTQSPTHLIKTRGQQVTLRCSPKSGHDTVSWYQQALGQGPQFIFQYYEEEERQRGNFPDRFSGHQFPNYSSELNVNALLLGDSALYLCASNVEQGGTDTQYFGPGTRLTVL.

This chain uses TRBV7-9 with TRBJ1-4, with unresolved D. The CDR3 length is 14 residues. V gave up 3 bases and J gave up 2 bases, with 7 bases separating them. Germline CDR1 is SEHNR and CDR2 is FQNEAQ (reference sequence). The CDR3 protein is CASSFSSTNEKLFF. CDR3 DNA sequence: TGTGCCAGCAGCTTCTCCAGTACTAATGAAAAACTGTTTTTT.

This sequence joins TRBV28 and TRBJ1-2, with D hard to call. Germline-derived CDR1 and CDR2 are MDHEN and SYDVKM. This CDR3 region has 13 residues. V was shortened by 6 bases and J by 7 bases, with 15 bases between the two germline ends. The CDR3: CASRHLEGVGYTF. The CDR3 region has the DNA TGTGCCAGCAGGCATCTTGAGGGAGTTGGCTACACCTTC.

CDR3 coding DNA: TGCGCCAGCAGCCTCGGACTAGCGGGGGGCCAAGAGACCCAGTACTTC. Translation: CASSLGLAGGQETQYF. The chain uses TRBV4-3 and TRBJ2-5, with 14 positions matching TRBD2. Germline values: CDR1 LGHNA, CDR2 YSLEER. The CDR3 extends over 16 amino acids. The J segment lost 1 base and the V segment lost 4 bases, leaving 2 bases of the junction unmatched.

The chain joins TRBV7-9 to TRBJ2-5, with 9 bases fitting TRBD1. V was clipped by 2 bases and J by 5 bases; unmatched bases: 15. The CDR3 has 18 amino acids. Per the germline V gene, CDR1 is SEHNR and CDR2 is FQNEAQ (reference sequence). In DNA form, the CDR3 reads TGTGCCAGCAGCTTATGGGTCCGTGGGACAGGGAGGGGTGAGACCCAGTACTTC. Protein: CASSLWVRGTGRGETQYF. The full variable domain, with the rest looked up from reference TRBV7-9 and TRBJ2-5, is DTGVSQNPRHKITKRGQNVTFRCDPISEHNRLYWYRQTLGQGPEFLTYFQNEAQLEKSRLLSDRFSAERPKGSFSTLEIQRTEQGDSAMYLCASSLWVRGTGRGETQYFGPGTRLLVL.

The chain joins TRBV27 to TRBJ1-5; 7 nucleotides match TRBD1. V was pared by 1 base and J by 0 bases, with 9 bases of the junction left unmatched. CDR3 length: 18 residues. Germline V CDR1 and CDR2: MNHEY, SMNVEV (reference sequence). The CDR3 region is CASSLFGQGVLSNQPQHF. The DNA of the CDR3 is TGTGCCAGCAGTTTATTTGGGCAGGGGGTGCTTAGCAATCAGCCCCAGCATTTT.